The rows below give T cell receptor beta chains drawn from one sample of a study of blood T cells in healthy people across ages. TCRdb independently ran MiXCR on the 5' RACE reads; one entry per CDR3 protein. The sample gives about 680,000 distinct CDR3 sequences, about half of which show up once; about 32% is in the top ten. Material: blood. The receptors here all came from a woman aged 55 to 70 in good health. CDR3s leave out the opening cysteine and the closing phenylalanine or tryptophan. Fields, in order: V gene, J gene, CDR3 length, CDR3 protein.

>TRBV20-1|TRBJ1-2|13
SARETHRANYGYT
>TRBV15|TRBJ2-7|13
ATSRDGDHDYEQY
>TRBV27|TRBJ2-7|15
ASSLSRLPDGDYEQY
>TRBV28|-|13
ASSPNRKGAYEQY
>TRBV2|TRBJ1-6|14
ASSNFGTGLGIPLH
>TRBV5-1|TRBJ2-3|13
ASSLEGQGEDTQY
>TRBV20-1|TRBJ2-1|14
SASNQRGSSYNEQF
>TRBV6-5|TRBJ2-1|11
ASSRLRNNEQF
>TRBV9|TRBJ1-2|13
ASSPMGGGDYGYT
>TRBV28|TRBJ2-3|13
ASRISGMSTDTQY
>TRBV28|TRBJ1-6|9
ASSFRQALH
>TRBV20-1|TRBJ2-1|12
SARDRRTYNEQF
>TRBV20-1|TRBJ1-2|10
SAGDRGYGYT
>TRBV4-3|TRBJ2-3|15
ASSQGTSGESTDTQY
>TRBV29-1|-|13
SVEGQKSSYNEQY
>TRBV9|TRBJ2-7|12
ASSGDSNLYEQY
>TRBV11-2|TRBJ1-1|10
ASSLETAEAF
>TRBV4-3|TRBJ1-2|13
ASSQTGQGIYGYT
>TRBV14|TRBJ1-1|11
ASSQGTNTEAF
>TRBV29-1|TRBJ2-1|12
SPGWGKGYNEQF
>TRBV5-1|TRBJ2-5|15
ASSPLGTTAGGETQY